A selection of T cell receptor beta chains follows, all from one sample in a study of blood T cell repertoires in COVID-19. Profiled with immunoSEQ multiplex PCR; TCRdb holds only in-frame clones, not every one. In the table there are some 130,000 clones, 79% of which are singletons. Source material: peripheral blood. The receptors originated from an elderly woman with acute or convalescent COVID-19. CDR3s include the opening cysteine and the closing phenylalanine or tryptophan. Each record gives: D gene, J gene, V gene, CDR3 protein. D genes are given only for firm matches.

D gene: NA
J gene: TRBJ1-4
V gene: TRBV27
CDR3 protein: CASSLGGGATNEKLFF

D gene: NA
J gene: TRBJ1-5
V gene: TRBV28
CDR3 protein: CASSPPGDHQPQHF

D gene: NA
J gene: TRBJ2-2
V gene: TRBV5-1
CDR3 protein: CASSFRESGELFF

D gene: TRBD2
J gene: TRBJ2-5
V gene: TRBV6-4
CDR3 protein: CASSGGGGIRETQYF

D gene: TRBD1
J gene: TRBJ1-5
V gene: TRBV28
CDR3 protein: CASGRTGPSNQPQHF

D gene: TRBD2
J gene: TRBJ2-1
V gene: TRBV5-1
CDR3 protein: CASSSLGLAGEQFF

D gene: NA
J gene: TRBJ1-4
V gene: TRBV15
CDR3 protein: CATSSDTVRGIGANEKLFF

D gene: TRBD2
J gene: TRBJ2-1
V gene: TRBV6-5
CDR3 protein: CASSPGTSGNNEQFF

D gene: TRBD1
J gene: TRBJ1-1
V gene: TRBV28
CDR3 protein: CASSQTGPTTEAFF

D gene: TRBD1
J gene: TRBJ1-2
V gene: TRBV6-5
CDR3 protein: CASSRDRAIDYGYTF

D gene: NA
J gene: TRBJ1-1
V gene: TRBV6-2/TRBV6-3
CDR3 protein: CASSEALSEAFF

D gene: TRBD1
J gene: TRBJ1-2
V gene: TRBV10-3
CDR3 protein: CAISESGTDINYGYTF

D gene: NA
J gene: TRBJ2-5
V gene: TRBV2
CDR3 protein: CASTGQPQETQYF

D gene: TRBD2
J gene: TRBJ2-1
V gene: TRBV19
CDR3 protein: CASSGTSGYNEQFF

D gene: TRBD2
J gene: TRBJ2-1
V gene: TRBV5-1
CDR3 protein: CASSRLADGYNEQFF

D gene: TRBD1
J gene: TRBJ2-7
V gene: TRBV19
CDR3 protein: CASSLRQGSNEQYF

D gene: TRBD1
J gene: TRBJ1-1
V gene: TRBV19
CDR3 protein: CASSTQLQGPEAFF

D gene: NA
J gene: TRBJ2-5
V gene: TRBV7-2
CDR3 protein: CASSPLLAVQETQYF

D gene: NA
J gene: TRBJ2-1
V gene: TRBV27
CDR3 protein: CASSPAAASSYSSYNEQFF

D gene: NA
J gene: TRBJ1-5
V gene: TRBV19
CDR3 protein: CASSIFTGTNSNQPQHF

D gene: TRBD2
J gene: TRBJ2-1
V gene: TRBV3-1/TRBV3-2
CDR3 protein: CASSFGRELDEQFF

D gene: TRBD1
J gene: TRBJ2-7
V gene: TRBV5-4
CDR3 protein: CASSSRQGPYEQYF

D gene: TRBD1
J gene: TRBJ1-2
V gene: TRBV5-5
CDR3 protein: CASSLTGGDGYTF

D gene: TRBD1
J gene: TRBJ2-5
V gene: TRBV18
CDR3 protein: CASSPTGKGQGQETQYF

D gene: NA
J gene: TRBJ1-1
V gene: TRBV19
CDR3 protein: CASWFGGTRDRRGNTEAFF

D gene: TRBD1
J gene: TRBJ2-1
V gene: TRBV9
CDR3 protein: CASSVGTGVLNEQFF

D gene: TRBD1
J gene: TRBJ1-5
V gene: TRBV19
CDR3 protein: CASSKGTGNNQPQHF

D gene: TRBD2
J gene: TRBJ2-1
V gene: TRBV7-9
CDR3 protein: CASSSLAGTSGQNNEQFF

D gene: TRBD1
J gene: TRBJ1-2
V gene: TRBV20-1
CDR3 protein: CSASWDSSYGYTF

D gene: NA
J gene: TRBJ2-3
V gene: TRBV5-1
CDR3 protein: CASSLELLQGPTQYF

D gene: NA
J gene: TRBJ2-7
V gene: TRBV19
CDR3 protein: CASSNSLGRDYEQYF

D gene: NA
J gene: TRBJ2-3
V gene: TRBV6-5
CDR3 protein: CASRSSGTDTQYF

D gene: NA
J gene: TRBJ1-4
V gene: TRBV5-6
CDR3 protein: CASSFGIRGATNEKLFF

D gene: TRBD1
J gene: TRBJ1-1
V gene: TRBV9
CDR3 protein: CASSTQGANTEAFF

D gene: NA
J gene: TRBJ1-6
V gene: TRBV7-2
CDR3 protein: CASSLMGRGSPLHF

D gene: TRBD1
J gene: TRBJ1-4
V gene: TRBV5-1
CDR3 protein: CASSGQGASNEKLFF

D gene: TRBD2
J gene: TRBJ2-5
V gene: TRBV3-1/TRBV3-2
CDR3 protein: CASSPPTSGKETQYF

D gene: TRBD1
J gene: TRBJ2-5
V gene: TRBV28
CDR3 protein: CASSLSGTGQQETQYF

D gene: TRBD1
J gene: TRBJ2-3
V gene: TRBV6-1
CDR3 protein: CASSEAGQGTDTQYF

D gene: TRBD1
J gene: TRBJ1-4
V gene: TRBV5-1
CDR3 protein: CASSRNRGRDEKLFF

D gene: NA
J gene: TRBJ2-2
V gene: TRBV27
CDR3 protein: CASSLDSPFTGELFF

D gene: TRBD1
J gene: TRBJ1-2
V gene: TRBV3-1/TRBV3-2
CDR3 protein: CASSQDRQGNYGYTF

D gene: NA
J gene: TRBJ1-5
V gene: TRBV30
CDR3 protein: CAWSVRRRSETHFENQPQHF

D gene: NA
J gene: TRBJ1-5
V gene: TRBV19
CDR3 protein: CASRQGPRGKYQPQHF

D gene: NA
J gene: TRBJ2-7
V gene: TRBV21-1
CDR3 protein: CASSIIYEQYF

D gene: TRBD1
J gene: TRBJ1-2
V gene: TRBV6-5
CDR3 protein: CASTSIRQGYGYTF

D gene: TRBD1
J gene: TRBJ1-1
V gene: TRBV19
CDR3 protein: CASSISTGVAAFF

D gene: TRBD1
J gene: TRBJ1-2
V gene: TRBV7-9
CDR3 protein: CASSWTGDYYGYTF

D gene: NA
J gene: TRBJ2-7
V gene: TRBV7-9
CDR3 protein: CASSLGLAKGEQYF

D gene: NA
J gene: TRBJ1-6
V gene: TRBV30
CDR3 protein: CAWSWGGGSPLHF

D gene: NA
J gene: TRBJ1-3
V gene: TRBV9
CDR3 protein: CASSLTGTGNTIYF

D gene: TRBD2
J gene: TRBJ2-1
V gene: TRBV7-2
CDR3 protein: CASSSGTMGWGQFF